Listed below are T cell receptor beta chains from one sample, sequenced in a study of identical twins. From the 5' RACE reads, TCRdb called clonotypes with MiXCR, one entry per CDR3 protein. The sample lists approximately 230,000 distinct CDR3 sequences, 6.5% occurring once. The sample was also linked to a second study, of T cells expressing NK-cell markers.

Source material: CD8+ T cells sorted from blood. The receptors stem from a woman aged 18-35 years in good health. Each CDR3 is given with its conserved first and last residue. Each record gives: D gene, clone size, J gene, V gene, CDR3 protein, CDR3 DNA. The D gene is left open where the match is weak. Not every row has a clone size; where given, it reads once, few, many or a size class.

>TRBD2|.|TRBJ2-3|TRBV2
CASRSGGRYTDTQYF
TGTGCCAGCAGGAGCGGCGGGAGGTACACAGATACGCAGTATTTT
>.|many|TRBJ2-3|TRBV5-5
CASMGFDTQYF
TGTGCCAGCATGGGGTTTGATACGCAGTATTTT
>.|.|TRBJ2-3|TRBV7-9
CASSSHSTDTQYF
TGTGCCAGCAGCTCCCATAGCACAGATACGCAGTATTTT
>TRBD1|few|TRBJ2-1|TRBV7-9
CASSHTGGTYNEQFF
TGTGCCAGCAGCCACACAGGGGGCACCTACAATGAGCAGTTCTTC
>TRBD2|few|TRBJ2-7|TRBV30
CAWSRGLAGTEQYF
TGTGCCTGGAGTCGGGGACTAGCGGGAACCGAGCAGTACTTC
>.|many|TRBJ2-1|TRBV2
CATEYGLNEQFF
TGTGCCACAGAGTACGGCCTCAATGAGCAGTTCTTC
>TRBD2|few|TRBJ2-7|TRBV5-1
CASSLGASGTYEQYF
TGCGCCAGCAGCTTGGGGGCTAGCGGGACCTACGAGCAGTACTTC
>.|few|TRBJ2-5|TRBV7-9
CASSVPETLKETQYF
TGTGCCAGCAGCGTACCAGAAACCCTAAAAGAGACCCAGTACTTC
>.|many|TRBJ2-2|TRBV27
CASSLSGHNTGELFF
TGTGCCAGCAGTCTATCGGGACATAACACCGGGGAGCTGTTTTTT
>.|many|TRBJ2-5|TRBV7-2
CASSAPGAQYF
TGTGCCAGCAGCGCCCCTGGAGCCCAGTACTTC
>.|few|TRBJ1-5|TRBV7-9
CASSLDGEPQHF
TGTGCCAGCAGCTTAGATGGTGAGCCCCAGCATTTT
>.|many|TRBJ1-1|TRBV11-2
CASSLDLGEAFF
TGTGCCAGCAGCTTAGACTTGGGTGAAGCTTTCTTT
>.|few|TRBJ2-7|TRBV4-1
CASSQVTGGSPSYEQYF
TGCGCCAGCAGCCAAGTGACCGGGGGCTCCCCCTCCTACGAGCAGTACTTC
>TRBD2|.|TRBJ2-1|TRBV6-2/TRBV6-3
CASRGGYRLAVHNEQFF
TGTGCCAGCAGAGGGGGATACCGACTAGCGGTACACAATGAGCAGTTCTTC
>.|few|TRBJ2-7|TRBV2
CASSAAITSSYEQYF
TGTGCCAGCAGTGCGGCGATCACTAGCTCCTACGAGCAGTACTTC
>.|many|TRBJ2-3|TRBV7-6
CASSGVGDTQYF
TGTGCCAGCAGCGGGGTCGGGGATACGCAGTATTTT
>.|.|TRBJ2-7|TRBV4-1
CASSQVARGINEQYF
TGCGCCAGCAGCCAAGTCGCCAGGGGTATAAACGAGCAGTACTTC